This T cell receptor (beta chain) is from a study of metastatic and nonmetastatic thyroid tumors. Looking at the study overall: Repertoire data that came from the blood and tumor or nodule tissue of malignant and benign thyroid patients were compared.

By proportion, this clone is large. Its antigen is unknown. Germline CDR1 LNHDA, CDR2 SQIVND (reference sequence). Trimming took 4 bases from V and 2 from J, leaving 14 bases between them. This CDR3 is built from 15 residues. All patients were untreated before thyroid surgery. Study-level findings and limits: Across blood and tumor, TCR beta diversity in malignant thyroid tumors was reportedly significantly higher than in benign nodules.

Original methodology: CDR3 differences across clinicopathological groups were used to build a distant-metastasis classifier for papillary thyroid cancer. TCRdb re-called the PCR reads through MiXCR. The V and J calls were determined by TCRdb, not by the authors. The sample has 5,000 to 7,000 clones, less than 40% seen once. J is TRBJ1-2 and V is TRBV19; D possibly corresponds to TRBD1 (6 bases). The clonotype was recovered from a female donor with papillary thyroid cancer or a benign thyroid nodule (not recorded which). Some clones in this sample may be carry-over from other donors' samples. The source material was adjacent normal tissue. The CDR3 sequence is CASSKVRQENYGYTF. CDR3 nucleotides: TGTGCCAGTAGTAAAGTTAGACAGGAGAACTATGGCTACACCTTC.